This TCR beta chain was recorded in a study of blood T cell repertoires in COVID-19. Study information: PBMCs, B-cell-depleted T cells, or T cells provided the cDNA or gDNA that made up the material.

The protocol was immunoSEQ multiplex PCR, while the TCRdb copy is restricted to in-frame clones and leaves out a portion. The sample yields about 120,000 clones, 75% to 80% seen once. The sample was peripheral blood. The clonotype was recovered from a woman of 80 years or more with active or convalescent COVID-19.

In DNA, the CDR3 is TGTGCCAGTAGTAGACGGACAGGGGGCTGGTATGGCTACACCTTC. Protein: CASSRRTGGWYGYTF. The rearrangement joins TRBV19 to TRBJ1-2; the match to TRBD1 covers 11 bases. CDR3 size: 15 residues. J gave up 5 bases and V 4 bases, and 6 bases lay outside the gene matches. Germline assignment: CDR1 LNHDA and CDR2 SQIVND (reference sequence).